Below, one T cell receptor (beta chain) is given with its context. What it binds is not known. A much larger clone differs by one base, so this may be a read error. The data were taken from a study of T cells in Graves' hyperthyroidism and ophthalmopathy. Study-level points and caveats: Among thyroid clonotypes expanded above 0.001, most also appeared in blood.

Diagnoses used clinical symptoms, serum thyroxine and TRAb, thyroid ultrasound and orbital computed tomography. In germline, CDR1 is SGHTA, CDR2 FQGNSA. Trimming left V 4 bases short and J 9 bases short, with 16 bases between. The CDR3 consists of 15 residues. RNA transcripts yielded amplified TCR beta CDR3 regions. The HTBI primer set was used in a first-round RT-PCR of the TCR CDR3. In TCRdb, the multiplex PCR reads were re-called with MiXCR into one record per CDR3 protein. This table holds about 640,000 distinct CDR3 sequences, less than 45% found once. This clonotype was sampled from an adult man with Graves' disease, either hyperthyroidism or ophthalmopathy (not recorded which). This sequence joins TRBV7-2 and TRBJ1-6, with D perhaps TRBD1 (6 bases). The sample taken for sequencing was peripheral blood or thyroid tissue (not recorded which). The CDR3 nucleotides read TGTACCAGCAGCTCGACAGGAGACGTACTTTCACCCCTCCACTTT. Translation: CTSSSTGDVLSPLHF.